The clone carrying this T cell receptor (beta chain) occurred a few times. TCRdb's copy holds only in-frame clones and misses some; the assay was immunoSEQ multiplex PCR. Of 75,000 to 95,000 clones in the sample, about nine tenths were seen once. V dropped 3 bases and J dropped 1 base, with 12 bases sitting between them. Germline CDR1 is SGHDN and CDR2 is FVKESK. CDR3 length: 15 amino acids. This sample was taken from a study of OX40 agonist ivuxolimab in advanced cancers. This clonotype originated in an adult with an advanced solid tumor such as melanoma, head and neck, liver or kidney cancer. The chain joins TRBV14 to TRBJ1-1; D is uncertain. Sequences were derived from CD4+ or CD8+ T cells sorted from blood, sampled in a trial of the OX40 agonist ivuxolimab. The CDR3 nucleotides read TGTGCCAGCAGCCAGACACAGACCGGGAACACTGAAGCTTTCTTT. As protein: CASSQTQTGNTEAFF.